The 25 T cell receptor beta chains below were found in one sample sequenced in a study of graft-versus-host responses after intestinal transplantation. What these receptors recognize is not known. Measured with immunoSEQ multiplex PCR; TCRdb has only the in-frame clones, and not every one. In the table there are tens of thousands of clones, about 92% of which are singletons. Sequencing was performed on unstimulated CD8+ T cells sorted from spleen or lymph node cells, taken before intestinal transplant. The receptors were sampled from a human donor who received an intestinal transplant.

The rearrangement joins TRBV19 to TRBJ2-3; TRBD1 might be the D (7 bases). The CDR3 has 15 residues. Trimming cost V 6 bases and J 3 bases, with 16 bases left between them. CDR1 and CDR2 (germline): LNHDA, SQIVND (reference sequence). CDR3 in DNA: TGTGCCAGTAGCCTCAGGGGGGCCGGAACAGATACGCAGTATTTT. The encoded protein is CASSLRGAGTDTQYF. The variable domain in full, completed from reference TRBV19 and TRBJ2-3, reads DGGITQSPKYLFRKEGQNVTLSCEQNLNHDAMYWYRQDPGQGLRLIYYSQIVNDFQKGDIAEGYSVSREKKESFPLTVTSAQKNPTAFYLCASSLRGAGTDTQYFGPGTRLTVL.

The rearrangement uses TRBV30 and TRBJ2-5; 12 bases agree with TRBD2. Germline trimming cut 6 bases from V and 5 bases from J; bases unmatched to any gene: 7. Per the germline V gene, CDR1 is GTSNPN and CDR2 is SVGIG (reference sequence). The CDR3 runs to 14 residues. CDR3 in DNA: TGTGCCTGTCTAGCGGGGGGGCCGGGTGAGACCCAGTACTTC. It yields the protein CACLAGGPGETQYF.

The genes are TRBV5-4 and TRBJ2-7, with D tentatively TRBD2 (5 bases). V was clipped by 3 bases and J by 6 bases, with 13 bases between them. CDR1 and CDR2 from the germline V gene are SGHNT and YYREEE (reference sequence). The CDR3 is made up of 13 amino acids. Here the CDR3 DNA reads TGTGCCAGCAGCTCCTCCCTAGCTGGCGAGCAGTACTTC. It translates to CASSSSLAGEQYF.

The J gene is TRBJ1-2, the V gene TRBV13; 8 bases are a match to TRBD1. CDR3 length: 16 residues. In germline, CDR1 is PRHDT, CDR2 FYEKMQ (reference sequence). The junction had 13 bases not matched to a gene; V was cut back by 5 bases and J by 5 bases. CDR3 DNA sequence: TGTGCCAGCAGCACCGGCTCGGCGGACAGGGCTTATGGCTACACCTTC. Encoded protein: CASSTGSADRAYGYTF.

As concerns this clone: A read error may produce the germline difference seen at one junction end. J is TRBJ2-3 and V is TRBV19, with D maybe TRBD2 (5 bases). The germline V gene encodes CDR1 LNHDA and CDR2 SQIVND (reference sequence). This CDR3 spans 13 amino acids. In nucleotides, the CDR3 is TGTGCCAGTAGTTCTCCGGGGAAGGGTTACAGTAATTTT. Its protein product is CASSSPGKGYSNF. The full variable domain, rest sourced from reference TRBV19 and TRBJ2-3, is DGGITQSPKYLFRKEGQNVTLSCEQNLNHDAMYWYRQDPGQGLRLIYYSQIVNDFQKGDIAEGYSVSREKKESFPLTVTSAQKNPTAFYLCASSSPGKGYSNFGPGTRLTVL.

V gene TRBV9 combines with J gene TRBJ2-7; 7 bases line up with TRBD2. Unmatched junction bases numbered 5, after V lost 0 bases and J lost 5 bases. Germline-derived CDR1 and CDR2 are SGDLS and YYNGEE. The CDR3 extends over 14 amino acids. DNA of the CDR3: TGTGCCAGCAGCGTAGGGGGGGGGATCCACGAGCAGTACTTC. The encoded protein is CASSVGGGIHEQYF.

This sequence joins TRBV11-3 and TRBJ2-3; no clear D. The V and J ends lost 5 bases and 1 base respectively, with 13 bases between them. This CDR3 comprises 15 residues. Germline V gives CDR1 SGHNT, CDR2 YENEEA. The DNA for the CDR3 is TGTGCCAGCAGCACCAGGATCAGGCGCACAGATACGCAGTATTTT. Protein product: CASSTRIRRTDTQYF.

This sequence joins TRBV2 and TRBJ2-7; possibly TRBD1 for D (6 bases). Trimming removed 8 bases from V and 0 bases from J, with 14 bases in between. The CDR3 runs to 14 residues. CDR1 is SNHLY and CDR2 is FYNNEI in the germline V gene. Written as DNA, the CDR3 is TGTGCCAGCCTCACCGGGACATCCTCCTACGAGCAGTACTTC. Protein sequence: CASLTGTSSYEQYF.

J is TRBJ1-1 and V is TRBV5-1; 7 bases are shared with TRBD1. The V gene end was trimmed by 6 bases and the J gene end by 4 bases; junction bases not matched to a gene: 6. The length of the CDR3 is 13 residues. Germline CDR1 SGHRS, CDR2 YFSETQ. CDR3 amino acids: CASNRGVSTEAFF. Written as DNA, the CDR3 is TGCGCCAGCAACAGGGGCGTGAGCACTGAAGCTTTCTTT.

The chain combines TRBV7-6 with TRBJ1-3; 7 positions agree with TRBD1. Per the germline V gene, CDR1 is SGHVS and CDR2 is FNYEAQ. Trimming at V came to 1 base and at J to 2 bases, leaving 8 bases not matched to a gene. The CDR3 has 17 residues. CDR3 in DNA: TGTGCCAGCAGCTTAGGTGGGGACAGATACCCTGGAAACACCATATATTTT. Protein: CASSLGGDRYPGNTIYF.

The chain carries TRBV10-2 and TRBJ1-1, with a tentative D call TRBD1 (5 bases). V was cut by 4 bases and J by 3 bases, with 9 bases left in between. This CDR3 spans 13 amino acids. Germline V gives CDR1 WSHSY, CDR2 SAAADI. In nucleotides, the CDR3 is TGCGCCAGCAGTGTTGGGGGGTACACTGAAGCTTTCTTT. It encodes CASSVGGYTEAFF.

The rearrangement joins TRBV6-1 to TRBJ1-1, with 7 bases lining up with TRBD1. The CDR3 is 14 residues long. J gave up 0 bases and V 6 bases, and 4 bases lay outside the gene matches. The germline V gene encodes CDR1 MNHNS and CDR2 SASEGT. CDR3 coding DNA: TGTGCCAGCAGCGCGGACAGGATGAACACTGAAGCTTTCTTT. Translation gives CASSADRMNTEAFF.

V and J are TRBV7-9 and TRBJ1-1; D is possibly TRBD1 (6 bases). The CDR3 contains 15 residues. Germline V gene data show CDR1 as SEHNR and CDR2 as FQNEAQ (reference sequence). V gave up 5 bases and J gave up 6 bases, with 19 bases separating them. CDR3 coding DNA: TGTGCCAGCAGCCCAGAGACAGGCCAAGGGGCTGAAGCTTTCTTT. Residues: CASSPETGQGAEAFF.

The genes are TRBV6-4 and TRBJ2-1; tentatively, D is TRBD1 (5 bases). Per the germline V gene, CDR1 is MRHNA and CDR2 is SNTAGT. Trimming took 4 bases from V and 0 from J, leaving 10 bases between them. The CDR3 contains 15 residues. The CDR3 here is CASSVEQGSYNEQFF. For the CDR3, the DNA is TGTGCCAGCAGTGTCGAGCAGGGCTCCTACAATGAGCAGTTCTTC.

The genes are TRBV6-6 and TRBJ2-2; unclear D gene. Germline CDR1 is MNHNY and CDR2 is SVGAGI (reference sequence). Trimming took off 5 bases at V and 5 bases at J, with 3 bases between the two ends. The CDR3 consists of 11 residues. For the CDR3, the DNA is TGTGCCAGCAGTGTAACCGGGGAGCTGTTTTTT. Amino acids: CASSVTGELFF.

The genes are TRBV21-1 and TRBJ2-4; TRBD1 is the table's D call, not checked against the DNA. TRBV21-1 is shown as a pseudogene. The CDR3 totals 19 residues. The CDR3 loop reads CASSKGYRDTDIVDNIQYF. The CDR3 region has the DNA TGTGCCAGCAGCAAAGGATACAGGGACACGGATATCGTCGATAACATTCAGTACTTC.

The CDR3 spells CASSTGQGLETQYF. CDR3 coding DNA: TGTGCCAGCAGCACAGGACAGGGTTTGGAGACCCAGTACTTC. The chain joins TRBV7-9 to TRBJ2-5; 8 bases match TRBD1. The CDR3 length is 14 residues. J lost 5 bases, V lost 5 bases, and 7 bases had no gene match. The germline CDR1 and CDR2 sequences are SEHNR and FQNEAQ (reference sequence).

The chain carries TRBV11-2 and TRBJ2-3; possible D gene TRBD2, 5 bases. V was cut by 5 bases and J by 4 bases, with 16 bases left in between. This CDR3 has 15 residues. Germline CDR1 is SGHAT and CDR2 is FQNNGV. The CDR3 loop is CASSRTPTRPDTQYF. The CDR3 DNA is TGTGCCAGCAGCCGGACCCCCACTAGGCCAGATACGCAGTATTTT.

The V call is TRBV7-6, the J call TRBJ1-2, with 8 bases lining up with TRBD1. CDR1 is SGHVS and CDR2 is FNYEAQ in the germline V gene. After removal of 5 bases from V and 4 bases from J, the junction contained 6 bases not matched to a gene. The CDR3 has 14 residues. The CDR3 spells CASSPDRVGYGYTF. The DNA for the CDR3 is TGTGCCAGCAGCCCGGACAGGGTTGGCTATGGCTACACCTTC.

This clone was found a few times. The chain recombines TRBV10-2 with TRBJ2-7; TRBD1 matches 7 bases. The CDR3 spans 13 residues. The V segment lost 4 bases and the J segment 4 bases; nucleotides outside the gene matches: 4. Per the germline V gene, CDR1 is WSHSY and CDR2 is SAAADI. CDR3 protein: CASSGDREYEQYF. CDR3 sequence (DNA): TGCGCCAGCAGTGGCGACAGGGAGTACGAGCAGTACTTC.

V gene TRBV9 combines with J gene TRBJ2-1, with TRBD1 identical over 7 bases. Germline CDR1 is SGDLS and CDR2 is YYNGEE. CDR3 length: 15 residues. V dropped 7 bases and J dropped 7; count of bases not matched to a gene: 14. CDR3 DNA: TGTGCCAGCTCGAGAGGGGGCCGGGGTGAGAATGAGCAGTTCTTC. This translates into CASSRGGRGENEQFF.

This clone came up a few times. Here the CDR3 DNA reads TGTGCCAGCAGCTTGTCCGCAGGGCGGAACACTGAAGCTTTCTTT. This gives the protein CASSLSAGRNTEAFF. V usage is TRBV5-6 and J usage is TRBJ1-1; perhaps TRBD1 as D (5 bases). Between the trimmed V and J ends, which lost 1 base and 1 base, there was a span of 11 bases. CDR1 and CDR2 from the germline V gene are SGHDT and YYEEEE. This CDR3 has 15 amino acids. The full variable domain, in which reference TRBV5-6 and TRBJ1-1 provide the parts outside the CDR3, is DAGVTQSPTHLIKTRGQQVTLRCSPKSGHDTVSWYQQALGQGPQFIFQYYEEEERQRGNFPDRFSGHQFPNYSSELNVNALLLGDSALYLCASSLSAGRNTEAFFGQGTRLTVV.

This rearrangement joins TRBV5-1 to TRBJ2-1; D gene ambiguous. The CDR3 is 17 residues long. Germline assignment: CDR1 SGHRS and CDR2 YFSETQ. Trimming took 0 bases from V and 1 from J, leaving 14 bases between them. CDR3 in DNA: TGCGCCAGCAGCTTGGGTTGGTCGGGTCCTTCCTACAATGAGCAGTTCTTC. It codes for CASSLGWSGPSYNEQFF.

The chain carries TRBV10-2 and TRBJ2-7, with TRBD2 matching over 8 bases. Trimming cost V 8 bases and J 4 bases; bases outside gene matches: 7. This CDR3 is built from 13 residues. Germline loops: CDR1 WSHSY, CDR2 SAAADI. CDR3 loop: CASVAGIDYEQYF. The CDR3 nucleotides are TGCGCCAGCGTAGCGGGGATCGATTACGAGCAGTACTTC.

V usage is TRBV4-3 and J usage is TRBJ1-5; 10 positions agree with TRBD1. CDR1 is LGHNA, CDR2 YSLEER, per germline. Trimming took 1 base from V and 7 from J; bases not matched to a gene: 4. This CDR3 has 15 residues. The CDR3 DNA is TGCGCCAGCAGCCAAGGACAGGGGGCAAGGCAGCCCCAGCATTTT. Protein sequence: CASSQGQGARQPQHF.